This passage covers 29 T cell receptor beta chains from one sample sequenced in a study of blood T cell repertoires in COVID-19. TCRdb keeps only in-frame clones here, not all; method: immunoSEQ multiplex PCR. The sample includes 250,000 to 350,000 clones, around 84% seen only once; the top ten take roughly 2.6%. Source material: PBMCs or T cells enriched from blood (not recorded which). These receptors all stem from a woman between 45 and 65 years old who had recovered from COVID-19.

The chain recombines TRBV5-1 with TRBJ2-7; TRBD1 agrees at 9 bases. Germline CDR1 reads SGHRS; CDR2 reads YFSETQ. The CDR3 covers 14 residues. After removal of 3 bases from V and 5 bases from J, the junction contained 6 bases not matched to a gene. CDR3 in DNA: TGCGCCAGCAGCTGGACAGGGGAATCTCACGAGCAGTACTTC. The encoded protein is CASSWTGESHEQYF.

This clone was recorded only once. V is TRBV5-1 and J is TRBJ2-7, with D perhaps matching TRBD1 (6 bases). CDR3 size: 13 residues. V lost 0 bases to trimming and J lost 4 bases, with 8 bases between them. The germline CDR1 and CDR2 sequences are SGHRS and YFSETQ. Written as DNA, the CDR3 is TGCGCCAGCAGCTTGGCGACAGGATACGAGCAGTACTTC. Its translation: CASSLATGYEQYF.

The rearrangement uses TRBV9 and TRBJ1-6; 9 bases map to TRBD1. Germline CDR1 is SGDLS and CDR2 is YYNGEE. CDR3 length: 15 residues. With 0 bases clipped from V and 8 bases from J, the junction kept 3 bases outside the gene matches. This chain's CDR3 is CASSVGTGVDSPLHF. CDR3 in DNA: TGTGCCAGCAGCGTAGGGACAGGGGTTGATTCACCCCTCCACTTT.

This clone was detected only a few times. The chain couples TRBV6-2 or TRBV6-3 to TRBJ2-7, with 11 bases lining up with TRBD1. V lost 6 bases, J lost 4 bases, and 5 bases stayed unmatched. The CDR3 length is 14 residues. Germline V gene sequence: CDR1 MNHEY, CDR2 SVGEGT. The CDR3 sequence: CASSLGQGAYEQYF. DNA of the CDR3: TGTGCCAGCAGCCTAGGACAGGGGGCGTACGAGCAGTACTTC.

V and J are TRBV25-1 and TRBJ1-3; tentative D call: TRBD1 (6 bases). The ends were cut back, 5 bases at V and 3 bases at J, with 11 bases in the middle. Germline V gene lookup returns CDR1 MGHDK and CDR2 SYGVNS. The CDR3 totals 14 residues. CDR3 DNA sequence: TGTGCCAGCAGTAACAGGGTTGGTGGAAACACCATATATTTT. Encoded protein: CASSNRVGGNTIYF.

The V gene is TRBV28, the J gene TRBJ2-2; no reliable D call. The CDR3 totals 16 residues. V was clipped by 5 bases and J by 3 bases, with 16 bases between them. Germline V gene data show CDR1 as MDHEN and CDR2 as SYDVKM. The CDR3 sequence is CASSPFGRSDTGELFF. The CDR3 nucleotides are TGTGCCAGCAGTCCCTTTGGCAGGTCGGACACCGGGGAGCTGTTTTTT.

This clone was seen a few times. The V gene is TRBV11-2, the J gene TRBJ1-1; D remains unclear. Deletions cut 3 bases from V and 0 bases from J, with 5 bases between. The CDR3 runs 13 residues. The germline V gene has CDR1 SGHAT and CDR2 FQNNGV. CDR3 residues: CASSFEVNTEAFF. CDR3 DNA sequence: TGTGCCAGCAGCTTTGAGGTGAACACTGAAGCTTTCTTT.

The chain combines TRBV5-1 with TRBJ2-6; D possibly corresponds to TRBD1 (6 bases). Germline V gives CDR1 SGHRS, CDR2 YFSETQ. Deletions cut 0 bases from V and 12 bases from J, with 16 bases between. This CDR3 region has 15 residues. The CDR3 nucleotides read TGCGCCAGCAGCTTGGGACAGGAACTGACAAGCGTCCTGACTTTC. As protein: CASSLGQELTSVLTF.

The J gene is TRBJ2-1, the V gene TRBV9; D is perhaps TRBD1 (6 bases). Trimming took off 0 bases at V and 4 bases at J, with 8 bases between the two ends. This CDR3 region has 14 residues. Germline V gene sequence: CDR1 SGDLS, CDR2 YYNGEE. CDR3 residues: CASSVGDMYNEQFF. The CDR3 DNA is TGTGCCAGCAGCGTAGGGGACATGTACAATGAGCAGTTCTTC.

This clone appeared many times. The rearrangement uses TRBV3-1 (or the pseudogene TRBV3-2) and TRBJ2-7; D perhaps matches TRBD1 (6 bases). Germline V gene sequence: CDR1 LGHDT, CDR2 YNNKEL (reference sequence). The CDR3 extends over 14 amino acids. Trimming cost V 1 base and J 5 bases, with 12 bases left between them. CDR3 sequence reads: CASSQGQVVDEQYF. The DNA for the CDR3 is TGTGCCAGCAGCCAAGGACAGGTCGTCGACGAGCAGTACTTC.

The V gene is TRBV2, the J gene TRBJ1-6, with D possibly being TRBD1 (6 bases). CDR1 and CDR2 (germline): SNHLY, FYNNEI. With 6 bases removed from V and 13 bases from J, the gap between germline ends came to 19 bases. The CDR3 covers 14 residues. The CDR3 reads CASRGDTSRPPLHF. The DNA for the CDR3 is TGTGCCAGCAGGGGGGACACATCCCGTCCGCCCCTCCACTTT.

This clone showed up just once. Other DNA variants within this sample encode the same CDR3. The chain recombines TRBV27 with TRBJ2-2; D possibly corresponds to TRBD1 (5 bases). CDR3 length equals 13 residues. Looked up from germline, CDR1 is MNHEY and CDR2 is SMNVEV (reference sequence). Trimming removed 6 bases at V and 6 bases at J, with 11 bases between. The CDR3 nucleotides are TGTGCCAGCAGGCAGGGAAGAGCCGGGGAGCTGTTTTTT. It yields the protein CASRQGRAGELFF.

The CDR3 sequence is CASSQEAYGGNQPQHF. CDR3 in DNA: TGCGCCAGCAGCCAAGAAGCTTACGGGGGAAATCAGCCCCAGCATTTT. This rearrangement joins TRBV4-1 to TRBJ1-5; perhaps TRBD1 as D (5 bases). Trimming shortened V by 0 bases and J by 4 bases, and 13 bases separated the two germline ends. Germline V gene sequence: CDR1 MGHRA, CDR2 YSYEKL. The CDR3 runs to 16 residues.

The CDR3 bases are TGTGCCAGCAGGCTCCAGGGAAACAATGAGCAGTTCTTC. Amino acids: CASRLQGNNEQFF. This rearrangement joins TRBV6-5 to TRBJ2-1; D is perhaps TRBD1 (5 bases). Per germline, CDR1 MNHEY and CDR2 SVGAGI. The CDR3 is made up of 13 amino acids. Trimming cost V 6 bases and J 5 bases, with 11 bases left between them.

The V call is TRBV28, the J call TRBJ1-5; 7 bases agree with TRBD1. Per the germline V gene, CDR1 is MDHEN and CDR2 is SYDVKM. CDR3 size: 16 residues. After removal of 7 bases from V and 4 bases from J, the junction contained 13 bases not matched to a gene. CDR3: CASKTPGGQLNQPQHF. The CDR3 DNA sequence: TGTGCCAGCAAGACCCCCGGGGGACAGTTAAATCAGCCCCAGCATTTT. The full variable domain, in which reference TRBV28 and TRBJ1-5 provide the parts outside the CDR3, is DVKVTQSSRYLVKRTGEKVFLECVQDMDHENMFWYRQDPGLGLRLIYFSYDVKMKEKGDIPEGYSVSREKKERFSLILESASTNQTSMYLCASKTPGGQLNQPQHFGDGTRLSIL.

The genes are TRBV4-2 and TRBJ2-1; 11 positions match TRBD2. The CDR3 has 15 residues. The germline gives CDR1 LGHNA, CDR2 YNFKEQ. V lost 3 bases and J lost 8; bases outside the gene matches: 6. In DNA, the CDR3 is TGTGCCAGCAGCCACAGACTAGCGGGAAAGTATGAGCAGTTCTTC. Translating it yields CASSHRLAGKYEQFF.

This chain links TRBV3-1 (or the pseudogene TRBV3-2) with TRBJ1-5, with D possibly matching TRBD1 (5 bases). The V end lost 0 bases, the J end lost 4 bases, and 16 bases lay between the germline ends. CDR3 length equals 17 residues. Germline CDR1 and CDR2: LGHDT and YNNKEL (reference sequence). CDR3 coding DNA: TGTGCCAGCAGCCAAGATATCCAAAGGGCAGGGAATCAGCCCCAGCATTTT. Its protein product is CASSQDIQRAGNQPQHF.

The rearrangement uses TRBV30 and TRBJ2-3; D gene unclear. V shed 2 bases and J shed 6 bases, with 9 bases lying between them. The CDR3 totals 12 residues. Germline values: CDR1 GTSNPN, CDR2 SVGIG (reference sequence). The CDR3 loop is CAWSPTRDTQYF. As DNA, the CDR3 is TGTGCCTGGAGTCCTACGCGGGATACGCAGTATTTT. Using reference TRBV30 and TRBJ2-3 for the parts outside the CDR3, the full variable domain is SQTIHQWPATLVQPVGSPLSLECTVEGTSNPNLYWYRQAAGRGLQLLFYSVGIGQISSEVPQNLSASRPQDRQFILSSKKLLLSDSGFYLCAWSPTRDTQYFGPGTRLTVL.

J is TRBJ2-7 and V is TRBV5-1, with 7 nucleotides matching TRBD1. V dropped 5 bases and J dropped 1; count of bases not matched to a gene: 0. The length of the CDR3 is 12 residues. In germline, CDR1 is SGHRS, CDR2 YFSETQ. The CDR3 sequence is CASRGQSYEQYF. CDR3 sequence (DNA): TGCGCCAGCAGGGGACAGTCCTACGAGCAGTACTTC.

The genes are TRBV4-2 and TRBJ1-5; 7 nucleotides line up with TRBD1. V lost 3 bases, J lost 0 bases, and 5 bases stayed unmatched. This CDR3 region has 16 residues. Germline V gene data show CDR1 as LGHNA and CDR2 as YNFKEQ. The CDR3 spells CASSQGQSYSNQPQHF. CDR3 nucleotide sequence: TGTGCCAGCAGCCAGGGACAGTCTTATAGCAATCAGCCCCAGCATTTT.

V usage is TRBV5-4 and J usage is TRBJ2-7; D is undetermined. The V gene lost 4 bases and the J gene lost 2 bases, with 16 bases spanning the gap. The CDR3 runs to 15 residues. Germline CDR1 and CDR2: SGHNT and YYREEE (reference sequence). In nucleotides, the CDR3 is TGTGCCAGCAGCCCCTCCATGACACCCACCTACGAGCAGTACTTC. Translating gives CASSPSMTPTYEQYF. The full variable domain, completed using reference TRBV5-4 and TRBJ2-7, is ETGVTQSPTHLIKTRGQQVTLRCSSQSGHNTVSWYQQALGQGPQFIFQYYREEENGRGNFPPRFSGLQFPNYSSELNVNALELDDSALYLCASSPSMTPTYEQYFGPGTRLTVT.

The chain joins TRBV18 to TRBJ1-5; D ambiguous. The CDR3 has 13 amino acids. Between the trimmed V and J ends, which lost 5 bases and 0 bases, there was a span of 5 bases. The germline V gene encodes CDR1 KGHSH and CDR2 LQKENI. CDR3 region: CASSSGSNQPQHF. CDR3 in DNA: TGTGCCAGCTCATCCGGTAGCAATCAGCCCCAGCATTTT. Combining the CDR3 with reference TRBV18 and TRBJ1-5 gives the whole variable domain NAGVMQNPRHLVRRRGQEARLRCSPMKGHSHVYWYRQLPEEGLKFMVYLQKENIIDESGMPKERFSAEFPKEGPSILRIQQVVRGDSAAYFCASSSGSNQPQHFGDGTRLSIL.

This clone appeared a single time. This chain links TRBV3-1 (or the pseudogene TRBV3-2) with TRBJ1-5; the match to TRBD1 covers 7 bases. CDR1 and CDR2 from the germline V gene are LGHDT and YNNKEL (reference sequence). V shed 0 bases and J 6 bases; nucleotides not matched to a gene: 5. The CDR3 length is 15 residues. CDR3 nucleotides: TGTGCCAGCAGCCAAGATCCAACAGGGGCTCAGCCCCAGCATTTT. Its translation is CASSQDPTGAQPQHF.

CDR3 in amino acids: CASSPNSTGFTSNQPQHF. The CDR3 coding sequence is TGCGCCAGCAGTCCCAATTCGACAGGGTTTACTAGCAATCAGCCCCAGCATTTT. The chain carries TRBV10-1 and TRBJ1-5; 7 bases line up with TRBD1. The CDR3 spans 18 residues. Looked up from germline, CDR1 is WNHNN and CDR2 is SYGVQD (reference sequence). Losses at the gene ends were 5 bases for V and 0 bases for J; bases not matched to a gene: 13.

In nucleotides, the CDR3 is TGTGCCAGCAGTCGGGAACCCACAGGGTACGGCTACACCTTC. The encoded protein is CASSREPTGYGYTF. The chain uses TRBV6-5 and TRBJ1-2; tentative D call: TRBD1 (6 bases). V was shortened by 5 bases and J by 8 bases, with 18 bases between the two germline ends. CDR3 length equals 14 residues. Germline V lookup: CDR1 MNHEY, CDR2 SVGAGI.

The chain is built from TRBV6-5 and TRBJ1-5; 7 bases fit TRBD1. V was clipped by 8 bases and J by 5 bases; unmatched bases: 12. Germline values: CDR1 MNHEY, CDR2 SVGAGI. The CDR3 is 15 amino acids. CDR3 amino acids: CASQITSGGYQPQHF. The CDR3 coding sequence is TGTGCCAGCCAGATAACTTCAGGGGGATATCAGCCCCAGCATTTT.

This CDR3 reads CASIAGEGQGQPQHF. The CDR3 region has the DNA TGTGCCAGTATTGCCGGGGAGGGGCAGGGACAGCCCCAGCATTTT. V is TRBV19 and J is TRBJ1-5; D is perhaps TRBD1 (5 bases). V was cut by 7 bases and J by 7 bases, with 20 bases left in between. Germline V CDR1 and CDR2: LNHDA, SQIVND (reference sequence). The CDR3 contains 15 residues.

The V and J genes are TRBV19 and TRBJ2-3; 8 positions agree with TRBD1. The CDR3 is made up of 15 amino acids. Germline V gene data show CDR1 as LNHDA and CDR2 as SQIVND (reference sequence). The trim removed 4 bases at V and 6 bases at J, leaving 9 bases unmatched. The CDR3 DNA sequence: TGTGCCAGTAGTACCCCGACAGGGGACGGTGATACGCAGTATTTT. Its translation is CASSTPTGDGDTQYF. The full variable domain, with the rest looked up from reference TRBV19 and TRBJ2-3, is DGGITQSPKYLFRKEGQNVTLSCEQNLNHDAMYWYRQDPGQGLRLIYYSQIVNDFQKGDIAEGYSVSREKKESFPLTVTSAQKNPTAFYLCASSTPTGDGDTQYFGPGTRLTVL.

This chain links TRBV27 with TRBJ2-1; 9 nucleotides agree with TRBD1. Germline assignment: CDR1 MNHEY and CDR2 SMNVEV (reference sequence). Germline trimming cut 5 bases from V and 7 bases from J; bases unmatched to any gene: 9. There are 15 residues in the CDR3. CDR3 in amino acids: CASSITGTGFNEQFF. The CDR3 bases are TGTGCCAGCAGTATTACCGGGACAGGGTTTAATGAGCAGTTCTTC.